This TCR beta chain came from a study of blood T cell repertoires in COVID-19 (dated by TCRdb to the early 2020s). For context, the study as a whole: Collaborator samples came from the United States, Italy and Spain and covered acute and convalescent phases of COVID-19. The material from the prospective study consisted of cDNA or gDNA derived from T cells, B-cell-depleted T cells, or PBMCs. The repertoires were made available in a free public database intended to serve as a resource for research on the immune response to SARS-CoV-2. The samples were drawn from the first 160 participants of the ongoing ImmuneRACE study and from about 1,200 subjects provided by 6 global collaborators. Where available, HLA class I and class II types were taken from metadata supplied by the sample provider and were not determined by assay-based typing. A de-identified subject ID, COVID-19 status, age in years and sex were almost always included in the sample metadata. Deeply sampled blood TCRbeta repertoires from subjects exposed to, actively infected with, or recovered from COVID-19 were included in the dataset. General study outcomes and caveats: The amount of clinical and demographic metadata varied by source and participant and was provided uncurated.

One collaborating source in Seattle enrolled patients during active infection and followed them longitudinally through the course of disease. Collaborating institutions collected whole blood in K2EDTA tubes following their own protocols. For TCRbeta analysis, collaborator samples were shipped as frozen whole blood, as isolated PBMCs, or as DNA extracted from either sample type. The immunoSEQ Assay, a bias-controlled multiplex PCR, was used to amplify TCRbeta CDR3 regions from genomic DNA. The source study handled its data this way. The number of nucleated cells in each sample was estimated by amplification of reference gene primers within the assay. To quantify the absolute abundance of each unique TCRbeta CDR3 rearrangement, sequence reads were collapsed and filtered. For each sample, productive Simpson clonality was calculated by taking the square root of Simpson's diversity index across productive rearrangements. The table was pulled from immuneACCESS by TCRdb, which kept in-frame rearrangements only. Such tables lose some clones; where checked, under half of the loss comes from unresolved V genes, and the rest has no known cause. That table gives V, J and clone size, and the DNA gave D and trimming. Across this sample there are fewer than 350,000 clones, with 80% to 95% seen only once. The ten largest clones represent 6% to 7% of the sample.

V and J are trimmed by 3 bases and 10 bases, and the gene matches miss 2 bases of the junction. Based on the germline V gene, the CDR1 and CDR2 sequences are SGHRS and YFSETQ. The cysteine opens and the phenylalanine closes a CDR3 of 12 amino acids. Just CDR3 DNA is preserved here, 36 bases in frame from base 1. On this clone: Its antigen specificity is not known. The sample holds no much larger clone one base away, and base qualities are not on file.

The TCR sequence derives from a woman between 25 and 40 years old with COVID-19, enrolled during active disease. In this chain, TRBV5-1 is recombined with TRBJ2-1, and TRBD2 matches 9 of the central bases. Sample: peripheral blood. The CDR3 is CASSYSGREQFF. The sequenced DNA: TGCGCCAGCAGCTATAGCGGGAGAGAGCAGTTCTTC. The entire variable domain, with the stretches around the CDR3 drawn from the reference TRBV5-1 and TRBJ2-1 proteins, is KAGVTQTPRYLIKTRGQQVTLSCSPISGHRSVSWYQQTPGQGLQFLFEYFSETQRNKGNFPGRFSGRQFSNSRSEMNVSTLELGDSALYLCASSYSGREQFFGPGTRLTVL.